The 18 T cell receptor beta chains below were found in one sample sequenced in a study of tumour-infiltrating T cells in Burkitt lymphoma (dated by TCRdb to about 2020). The library relied on the immunoSEQ multiplex PCR assay. The clones in this table, taken by TCRdb from immuneACCESS, are in-frame only. Not every clone is retained; where verified, under half of the shortfall comes from an unresolved V gene, and the cause of the rest is unknown. The sample table contains 11,000 to 15,000 clones; only one count was recorded for around 30% of them. The top ten constitute 6% to 8% of the sample. Sequencing input: tumor tissue. The receptors shown here come from a human donor with diffuse large B-cell lymphoma.

This clone was counted between two and nine times. This chain links TRBV4-2 with TRBJ1-3; D is ambiguous. The CDR3 is made up of 16 amino acids. V was pared by 1 base and J by 0 bases, with 10 bases between. CDR1 LGHNA and CDR2 YNFKEQ come from the germline V gene. In DNA form, the CDR3 reads TGTGCCAGCAGCCAAGGACTTCAGGTCTCTGGAAACACCATATATTTT. Amino acid sequence: CASSQGLQVSGNTIYF.

The rearrangement uses TRBV27 and TRBJ1-1; D gene ambiguous. Trimming cost V 8 bases and J 8 bases, with 21 bases left between them. Germline V gene sequence: CDR1 MNHEY, CDR2 SMNVEV (reference sequence). CDR3 length equals 14 residues. Here the CDR3 DNA reads TGTGCCAGCCCACACCGAGGCGGAGAGAACGAAGCTTTCTTT. Its protein is CASPHRGGENEAFF.

This chain links TRBV7-8 with TRBJ2-7; 12 bases fit TRBD1. CDR1 and CDR2 from the germline V gene are SGHVS and FQNEAQ. V shed 6 bases, J shed 7 bases, and the junction held 10 bases outside the gene matches. This CDR3 contains 15 residues. The CDR3 nucleotides read TGTGCCAGCAGTACACCGGGACAGGGGGCCGGGGAGCAGTACTTC. Encoded protein: CASSTPGQGAGEQYF.

This sequence joins TRBV28 and TRBJ1-2; perhaps TRBD1 as D (5 bases). The CDR3 is 14 amino acids. The V gene lost 7 bases and the J gene lost 8 bases, with 20 bases spanning the gap. From germline, CDR1 is MDHEN and CDR2 SYDVKM. Here the CDR3 reads CASISEGAGSGYTF. CDR3 nucleotides: TGTGCCAGCATATCAGAAGGGGCAGGGAGCGGCTACACCTTC.

CDR3 region: CASSLSTTTPQETQYF. For the CDR3, the DNA is TGTGCCAGCAGCTTAAGCACCACAACTCCCCAAGAGACCCAGTACTTC. J is TRBJ2-5 and V is TRBV7-9; D gene unclear. V lost 2 bases and J lost 1, with 14 bases in between. Germline CDR1 and CDR2: SEHNR and FQNEAQ (reference sequence). The CDR3 is 16 amino acids.

The chain combines TRBV12-5 with TRBJ2-1; D gene uncertain. The V end was cut by 5 bases, the J end by 3 bases, with 5 bases between. In germline, CDR1 is LGHNT, CDR2 FRNRAP. The length of the CDR3 is 12 residues. CDR3: CASGQSYNEQFF. For the CDR3, the DNA is TGTGCTAGTGGTCAGAGCTACAATGAGCAGTTCTTC.

A few counts support this clone. The chain joins TRBV7-2 to TRBJ2-2, with TRBD1 as a possible D gene (6 bases). This CDR3 region has 13 residues. Deletions cut 4 bases from V and 6 bases from J, with 9 bases between. The germline V gene encodes CDR1 SGHTA and CDR2 FQGNSA. The CDR3: CASSSTGSGELFF. The CDR3 region has the DNA TGTGCCAGCAGCTCAACAGGGTCCGGGGAGCTGTTTTTT.

J is TRBJ2-5 and V is TRBV5-6; D ambiguous. V was shortened by 5 bases and J by 4 bases, with 18 bases between the two germline ends. There are 15 residues in the CDR3. The germline V gene has CDR1 SGHDT and CDR2 YYEEEE. The CDR3 here is CASSFDTGQVETQYF. The CDR3 DNA reads TGTGCCAGCAGTTTCGACACCGGGCAAGTAGAGACCCAGTACTTC.

V and J are TRBV7-2 and TRBJ2-3; perhaps D is TRBD1 or TRBD2 (5 bases each). Germline CDR1 and CDR2: SGHTA and FQGNSA. There are 14 residues in the CDR3. V was clipped by 1 base and J by 6 bases, with 11 bases between them. CDR3 bases: TGTGCCAGCAGCTTAGGGGGGAGCTTGGATACGCAGTATTTT. As protein: CASSLGGSLDTQYF.

This chain connects TRBV30 to TRBJ1-5; D gene uncertain. The CDR3 runs 13 residues. Trimming took 1 base from V and 2 from J, leaving 6 bases between them. Germline V gives CDR1 GTSNPN, CDR2 SVGIG (reference sequence). The CDR3 protein is CAWSGRGNQPQHF. For the CDR3, the DNA is TGTGCCTGGAGTGGTAGGGGCAATCAGCCCCAGCATTTT.

The chain has TRBV28 and TRBJ2-5; D is ambiguous. The CDR3 loop spans 11 amino acids. Germline V lookup: CDR1 MDHEN, CDR2 SYDVKM. V gave up 2 bases and J gave up 5 bases, with 3 bases separating them. The CDR3 DNA reads TGTGCCAGCAGTTTAATGGAGACCCAGTACTTC. Protein: CASSLMETQYF.

This chain uses TRBV5-4 with TRBJ1-2, with D tentatively TRBD1 (5 bases). This CDR3 region has 13 residues. Looked up from germline, CDR1 is SGHNT and CDR2 is YYREEE (reference sequence). Trimming pared 9 bases from V and 3 bases from J, leaving 15 bases between. Written as DNA, the CDR3 is TGTGCCACGATGGGGGGTCCGGACTATGGCTACACCTTC. It codes for CATMGGPDYGYTF. The whole variable domain, filled in from reference TRBV5-4 and TRBJ1-2, reads ETGVTQSPTHLIKTRGQQVTLRCSSQSGHNTVSWYQQALGQGPQFIFQYYREEENGRGNFPPRFSGLQFPNYSSELNVNALELDDSALYLCATMGGPDYGYTFGSGTRLTVV.

V is TRBV11-2 and J is TRBJ2-7; 9 bases line up with TRBD1. The CDR3 length is 15 residues. V dropped 5 bases and J dropped 2; count of bases not matched to a gene: 7. Germline-derived CDR1 and CDR2 are SGHAT and FQNNGV. The CDR3 DNA reads as TGTGCCAGCAGCGACAGGGGGAGAACCCCCTACGAGCAGTACTTC. Its protein is CASSDRGRTPYEQYF.

In regard to this clone: Given a much more abundant clone one base away, this may be a read error. Other DNA sequences within the sample encode an identical CDR3. J is TRBJ2-2 and V is TRBV14, with 7 bases lining up with TRBD1. Germline CDR1 reads SGHDN; CDR2 reads FVKESK. The V and J ends lost 6 bases and 1 base, in that order; junction bases with no gene match: 2. CDR3 length: 14 amino acids. Here the CDR3 reads CASSWTGNTGELFF. Written as DNA, the CDR3 is TGTGCCAGCAGTTGGACAGGGAACACCGGGGAGCTGTTTTTT.

Concerning this clone itself: A read error may produce the germline difference seen at one junction end. This sequence joins TRBV19 and TRBJ1-2; D gene uncertain. This CDR3 has 16 residues. CDR1 LNHDA and CDR2 SQIVND come from the germline V gene (reference sequence). The DNA of the CDR3 is TGTGCCAGTAGTCTCCGGGCGTGGGCCTTAAACTATGGCTATACCTTC. Its protein product is CASSLRAWALNYGYTF.

By proportion, this clone is medium-sized. The V call is TRBV5-4, the J call TRBJ2-1; D uncertain. V gave up 0 bases and J gave up 5 bases, with 6 bases separating them. The CDR3 consists of 13 residues. Germline CDR1 is SGHNT and CDR2 is YYREEE (reference sequence). The CDR3 loop is CASSLGRNNEQFF. The DNA for the CDR3 is TGTGCCAGCAGCTTGGGCAGGAACAATGAGCAGTTCTTC.

This chain joins TRBV5-1 and TRBJ2-3; the match to TRBD2 covers 14 bases. The CDR3 totals 16 residues. Trimming removed 7 bases from V and 5 bases from J; junction bases left unmatched: 9. The germline CDR1 and CDR2 sequences are SGHRS and YFSETQ. CDR3 protein: CASSPTSGRVGDTQYF. The CDR3 DNA reads as TGCGCCAGCTCCCCGACTAGCGGGAGGGTCGGAGATACGCAGTATTTT. Complete variable domain (other parts from reference TRBV5-1 and TRBJ2-3): KAGVTQTPRYLIKTRGQQVTLSCSPISGHRSVSWYQQTPGQGLQFLFEYFSETQRNKGNFPGRFSGRQFSNSRSEMNVSTLELGDSALYLCASSPTSGRVGDTQYFGPGTRLTVL.

This chain connects TRBV7-2 to TRBJ2-5, with a tentative D call TRBD1 (6 bases). The ends were cut back, 7 bases at V and 5 bases at J, with 17 bases in the middle. CDR1 and CDR2 (germline): SGHTA, FQGNSA. This CDR3 has 14 residues. The CDR3 bases are TGTGCCAGCAACCCAGGGCAGGGGAAGGAGACCCAGTACTTC. Amino acid sequence: CASNPGQGKETQYF.